The T cell receptor beta chain described here comes from a study of blood T cell repertoires in COVID-19. Background on the study: Sites in the United States, Italy and Spain provided acute and convalescent COVID-19 samples. T cells, B-cell-depleted T cells, or PBMCs provided the cDNA or gDNA that served as material.

J was trimmed by 0 bases and V by 0 bases; bases with no gene match: 5. The CDR3 has 16 amino acids. From germline, CDR1 is SGHNT and CDR2 YYREEE (reference sequence). Original methodology: Amplification with reference gene primers provided the estimates of nucleated cell counts. Profiling relied on immunoSEQ multiplex PCR, and the TCRdb table lists in-frame clones only, not all of them. V and J calls and clone size come straight from that table; D and trimming were deduced from the DNA. The table includes around 140,000 clones, around 90% detected once. The origin of this receptor is a woman aged 45-59 years with acute or convalescent COVID-19. Sequencing was done on a sample of peripheral blood. The V and J genes are TRBV5-4 and TRBJ1-1; the match to TRBD1 covers 7 bases. As DNA, the CDR3 is TGTGCCAGCAGCTTGGCCGGGACAGCAATGAACACTGAAGCTTTCTTT. Encoded protein: CASSLAGTAMNTEAFF.